Listed here is a single T cell receptor beta chain. V trimming: 7 bases; J trimming: 5 bases; junction bases outside the gene matches: 7. The CDR3 length is 14 residues. Germline CDR1 is MGHDK and CDR2 is SYGVNS. Several immunoSEQ plates held equal portions of the genomic DNA taken from each subset. Sequencing was performed with immunoSEQ multiplex PCR; in TCRdb, only in-frame clones are kept and a portion is missing. The sample carries over a million clones, about 98.5% recorded once. The record originates from a study of shared clonotypes between healthy human individuals. The overall study: Aged between 18 and 49, the donors were a couple of women and three men.

The sample taken for sequencing was naive CD4+ T cells sorted from blood. The subset was: CD45RA+ positively selected. The TCR was taken from a man younger than 45 in good health. The chain is built from TRBV25-1 and TRBJ2-1; 8 bases match TRBD2. CDR3 DNA sequence: TGTGCCAGCAATCCGGGACTAGGGAACAATGAGCAGTTCTTC. This translates into CASNPGLGNNEQFF.